Listed here are 17 T cell receptor beta chains from one sample, sequenced in a study of response to subunit inactivated influenza vaccine. Each CDR3 protein is one row after TCRdb ran MiXCR on the RT-PCR reads. The sample gives hundreds of thousands of distinct CDR3 sequences, approximately 14% of which show up once; approximately 7.6% is in the top ten. The material was PBMCs from blood, obtained around 15 days before vaccination. These TCRs come from a man aged 50 to 59 who received an inactivated influenza vaccine.

Only a few counts were recorded for this clonotype. This sequence joins TRBV6-1 and TRBJ1-4; the D gene is possibly TRBD1 (5 bases). CDR1 is MNHNS and CDR2 is SASEGT in the germline V gene. The ends were cut back, 0 bases at V and 6 bases at J, with 11 bases in the middle. This CDR3 has 15 amino acids. CDR3 in amino acids: CASSEAFGTYEKLFF. Written as DNA, the CDR3 is TGTGCCAGCAGTGAAGCGTTCGGGACCTATGAAAAACTGTTTTTT.

The chain is built from TRBV15 and TRBJ2-1; 13 nucleotides match TRBD2. The CDR3 extends over 16 amino acids. Germline V gene sequence: CDR1 LNHNV, CDR2 YYDKDF (reference sequence). Trimming took 3 bases from V and 5 from J; bases not matched to a gene: 4. CDR3 in DNA: TGTGCCACCAGCAGGACGGGACTAGCGGGAAACAATGAGCAGTTCTTC. Translating it yields CATSRTGLAGNNEQFF.

The chain has TRBV20-1 and TRBJ2-3, with TRBD2 matching over 9 bases. The CDR3 spans 15 residues. V was clipped by 0 bases and J by 6 bases; unmatched bases: 7. In germline, CDR1 is DFQATT, CDR2 SNEGSKA (reference sequence). As DNA, the CDR3 is TGCAGTGCTAGAGATCTCGGCGGGAGGGGTGATACGCAGTATTTT. This encodes CSARDLGGRGDTQYF.

J is TRBJ2-6 and V is TRBV7-6; tentative D call: TRBD1 (6 bases). V lost 3 bases and J 6 bases, leaving 15 bases between the germline ends. Germline values: CDR1 SGHVS, CDR2 FNYEAQ. This CDR3 is built from 16 residues. The CDR3 sequence is CASSLWGPPEANVLTF. CDR3 in DNA: TGTGCCAGCAGCTTGTGGGGGCCTCCCGAGGCCAACGTCCTGACTTTC.

The rearrangement uses TRBV12-3 or TRBV12-4 and TRBJ1-2; TRBD1 might be the D (5 bases). The length of the CDR3 is 14 residues. Trimming removed 5 bases from V and 2 bases from J, with 12 bases in between. The CDR3 sequence: CASSADILNYGYTF. CDR3 nucleotides: TGTGCCAGCAGTGCGGACATACTAAACTATGGCTACACCTTC.

This clonotype occurred a few times. The chain joins TRBV11-2 to TRBJ2-2, with TRBD2 matching over 9 bases. The trim removed 1 base at V and 3 bases at J, leaving 6 bases unmatched. The CDR3 consists of 17 residues. CDR1 SGHAT and CDR2 FQNNGV come from the germline V gene. CDR3 loop: CASSLVLAGADTGELFF. The CDR3 region has the DNA TGTGCCAGCAGCTTAGTATTAGCGGGAGCTGACACCGGGGAGCTGTTTTTT.

The rearrangement uses TRBV6-2 or TRBV6-3 and TRBJ1-1; D remains unclear. The V gene's germline CDR1 is MNHEY and CDR2 SVGEGT. V shed 8 bases and J shed 0 bases, with 10 bases lying between them. The CDR3 length is 13 residues. As DNA, the CDR3 is TGTGCCAGCCTTACAGCTATGAACACTGAAGCTTTCTTT. Translation gives CASLTAMNTEAFF.

This clonotype showed up just a few times. The V call is TRBV10-3, the J call TRBJ2-7, with a tentative D call TRBD1 (6 bases). Germline CDR1 ENHRY, CDR2 SYGVKD. The CDR3 consists of 13 residues. Between the trimmed V and J ends, which lost 10 bases and 11 bases, there was a span of 24 bases. CDR3 DNA sequence: TGTGCCACCCAGACAGGCCCCCGGGCATGGGAGTACTTC. This codes for CATQTGPRAWEYF.

This clonotype was recorded many times. V and J are TRBV28 and TRBJ1-2; D perhaps matches TRBD1 (5 bases). The V end was cut by 10 bases, the J end by 9 bases, with 18 bases between. This CDR3 is built from 12 residues. Germline CDR1 and CDR2: MDHEN and SYDVKM. The CDR3 region has the DNA TGTGCCACCAACCGGGCAGGGAGGAGCTACACCTTC. Protein sequence: CATNRAGRSYTF.

The V gene is TRBV5-1, the J gene TRBJ2-3, with no clear D. Per the germline V gene, CDR1 is SGHRS and CDR2 is YFSETQ. The CDR3 has 15 amino acids. V lost 2 bases to trimming and J lost 2 bases, with 12 bases between them. CDR3 region: CASSFEALTTDTQYF. The DNA of the CDR3 is TGCGCCAGCAGCTTCGAGGCTTTAACCACAGATACGCAGTATTTT. The complete variable domain, with remaining parts taken from reference TRBV5-1 and TRBJ2-3, reads KAGVTQTPRYLIKTRGQQVTLSCSPISGHRSVSWYQQTPGQGLQFLFEYFSETQRNKGNFPGRFSGRQFSNSRSEMNVSTLELGDSALYLCASSFEALTTDTQYFGPGTRLTVL.

In this sample, this clonotype turned up a few times. The chain joins TRBV4-1 to TRBJ1-4; D might be TRBD1 (6 bases). The CDR3 totals 15 residues. The V gene lost 3 bases and the J gene lost 6 bases, with 14 bases spanning the gap. Germline CDR1 reads MGHRA; CDR2 reads YSYEKL. The CDR3 DNA reads TGCGCCAGCAGCCACTTAGGGGGGCGGGATGAAAAACTGTTTTTT. Translated, it gives CASSHLGGRDEKLFF.

This clonotype was seen more than once but under ten times. The chain has TRBV12-3 or TRBV12-4 and TRBJ2-2; 7 nucleotides line up with TRBD2. The CDR3 has 13 amino acids. V trimming: 6 bases; J trimming: 8 bases; junction bases outside the gene matches: 6. The CDR3 DNA sequence: TGTGCCAGCAGATCACCGGGAGGAGGGGAGCTGTTTTTT. Its translation is CASRSPGGGELFF.

This clonotype was seen ten or more times. CDR3 protein: CASSQEGGPQSGYTF. The CDR3 coding sequence is TGCGCCAGCAGCCAAGAGGGGGGGCCGCAATCTGGCTACACCTTC. V usage is TRBV4-3 and J usage is TRBJ1-2; a possible D gene is TRBD1 (6 bases). Germline V gene data show CDR1 as LGHNA and CDR2 as YSLEER. V was cut by 0 bases and J by 7 bases, with 15 bases left in between. The CDR3 has 15 residues.

The chain has TRBV11-1 and TRBJ2-6; D might be TRBD1 (6 bases). Trimming left V 4 bases short and J 4 bases short, with 20 bases between. Germline CDR1 is SGHAT and CDR2 is FQDESV (reference sequence). This CDR3 spans 18 amino acids. The CDR3 protein is CASSSLYRPGVGANVLTF. CDR3 nucleotide sequence: TGTGCCAGCAGCTCTCTTTATCGTCCAGGGGTCGGGGCCAACGTCCTGACTTTC.

This clonotype was observed a handful of times. V gene TRBV14 combines with J gene TRBJ2-3, with no clear D. Germline-derived CDR1 and CDR2 are SGHDN and FVKESK. Trimming cost V 4 bases and J 9 bases, with 11 bases left between them. The CDR3 length is 12 residues. CDR3 sequence reads: CASSLSGNTQYF. As DNA, the CDR3 is TGTGCCAGCAGCCTGAGTGGGAACACGCAGTATTTT.

This clonotype was counted at least ten times. The J gene is TRBJ1-6, the V gene TRBV4-2; no clear D gene. V gave up 0 bases and J gave up 4 bases, with 10 bases separating them. The CDR3 is made up of 16 amino acids. Looked up from germline, CDR1 is LGHNA and CDR2 is YNFKEQ. Here the CDR3 reads CASSQEADGYNSPLHF. The CDR3 region has the DNA TGTGCCAGCAGCCAAGAGGCGGACGGTTATAATTCACCCCTCCACTTT.

This clonotype came up many times. The chain uses TRBV5-1 and TRBJ2-2, with D perhaps being TRBD1 or TRBD2 (5 bases each). The V and J ends lost 5 bases and 4 bases respectively, with 9 bases between them. Germline lookup yields CDR1 SGHRS and CDR2 YFSETQ. CDR3 length: 13 amino acids. CDR3 bases: TGCGCCAGCAGGCCGGGGCCCACCGGGGAGCTGTTTTTT. This translates into CASRPGPTGELFF.